The 27 T cell receptor beta chains below were found in one sample sequenced in a study of shared clonotypes between healthy human individuals. Repertoires were generated with immunoSEQ multiplex PCR, while TCRdb's copy carries only in-frame clones and drops some. The table records some 1 million clones, about 74% of them present only once. Sequencing was done on a sample of memory CD4+ T cells sorted from blood. The sample's subset: CD45RA-negative fraction. The source is a man younger than 30 in good health.

This clone came up a few times. The sample contains more than one DNA sequence encoding this CDR3. V usage is TRBV7-2 and J usage is TRBJ2-7; D unresolved. The CDR3 contains 12 residues. V gave up 2 bases and J gave up 3 bases, with 5 bases separating them. Germline V CDR1 and CDR2: SGHTA, FQGNSA. The DNA for the CDR3 is TGTGCCAGCAGCTTAAACAACTACGAGCAGTACTTC. It yields the protein CASSLNNYEQYF.

This CDR3 is CASSFSGVNEQFF. CDR3 sequence (DNA): TGTGCCAGCAGCTTTTCAGGGGTGAATGAGCAGTTCTTC. The chain links TRBV7-9 to TRBJ2-1, with D tentatively TRBD1 (6 bases). Trimming shortened V by 3 bases and J by 7 bases, and 10 bases separated the two germline ends. This CDR3 is built from 13 residues. In germline, CDR1 is SEHNR, CDR2 FQNEAQ (reference sequence).

This clone occurred many times. V and J are TRBV16 and TRBJ1-2; the D is unclear. Deletions cut 1 base from V and 7 bases from J, with 13 bases between. CDR3 length: 14 amino acids. Germline assignment: CDR1 KGHSY and CDR2 FQNENV. CDR3 nucleotide sequence: TGTGCCAGCAGCCAATTTGCAGGTGAAGGTGGCTACACCTTC. Protein sequence: CASSQFAGEGGYTF.

The chain has TRBV5-1 and TRBJ2-1; 8 nucleotides align to TRBD1. The CDR3 contains 18 residues. J was trimmed by 5 bases and V by 0 bases; bases with no gene match: 13. CDR1 is SGHRS and CDR2 is YFSETQ in the germline V gene. The CDR3 nucleotides are TGCGCCAGCAGCTTGGCCAGTGGGGGGACAGGTATAGACAATGAGCAGTTCTTC. This gives the protein CASSLASGGTGIDNEQFF.

The chain has TRBV2 and TRBJ2-2; D not certain. The V and J ends lost 7 bases and 7 bases respectively, with 10 bases between them. Germline-derived CDR1 and CDR2 are SNHLY and FYNNEI. The CDR3 has 12 amino acids. For the CDR3, the DNA is TGTGCCAGCACCCAGGAGAACGGGGAGCTGTTTTTT. This gives the protein CASTQENGELFF.

The chain joins TRBV19 to TRBJ2-7, with 7 bases that match TRBD1. CDR3 length equals 13 residues. Germline V gene lookup returns CDR1 LNHDA and CDR2 SQIVND (reference sequence). The ends lost 6 bases at V and 2 bases at J; junction bases unmatched: 4. DNA for the CDR3: TGTGCCAGTAGCAACGACAGGGCCTACGAGCAGTACTTC. Translation: CASSNDRAYEQYF.

The chain joins TRBV4-1 to TRBJ1-6; TRBD1 is a possible D gene (6 bases). Trimming cost V 1 base and J 0 bases, with 13 bases left between them. This CDR3 has 18 residues. Germline V CDR1 and CDR2: MGHRA, YSYEKL. As DNA, the CDR3 is TGCGCCAGCAGCCAAGCTTTGGGGGGCGGCTCCTATAATTCACCCCTCCACTTT. Amino acids: CASSQALGGGSYNSPLHF.

The J gene is TRBJ2-1, the V gene TRBV14, with 11 bases aligning to TRBD2. Per germline, CDR1 SGHDN and CDR2 FVKESK. V dropped 2 bases and J dropped 4; count of bases not matched to a gene: 1. The CDR3 is 15 amino acids. The CDR3 DNA reads as TGTGCCAGCAGCCAAATAGCGGGGGGGTACAATGAGCAGTTCTTC. It codes for CASSQIAGGYNEQFF.

About this clone: A much larger clone differs from this one at a single base, so this may be a read error. V usage is TRBV7-2 and J usage is TRBJ1-4, with 9 bases aligning to TRBD1. J lost 5 bases, V lost 5 bases, and 3 bases had no gene match. The CDR3 has 14 residues. Germline assignment: CDR1 SGHTA and CDR2 FQGNSA. Written as DNA, the CDR3 is TGTGCCAGCAGCCCGGACAGGGGAAATGAAAAACTGTTTTTT. Translation: CASSPDRGNEKLFF.

The chain links TRBV5-1 to TRBJ2-1, with TRBD1 identical over 10 bases. The J segment lost 6 bases and the V segment lost 5 bases, leaving 8 bases of the junction unmatched. Germline CDR1 reads SGHRS; CDR2 reads YFSETQ. The CDR3 extends over 15 amino acids. CDR3 nucleotides: TGCGCCAGCAGGACAGGGGGCCCCACAAGCAATGAGCAGTTCTTC. Protein: CASRTGGPTSNEQFF.

The table lists this clone with a few counts. V and J are TRBV11-2 and TRBJ2-7; D perhaps matches TRBD1 (5 bases). Trimming removed 0 bases from V and 4 bases from J, with 13 bases in between. Looked up from germline, CDR1 is SGHAT and CDR2 is FQNNGV. This CDR3 has 15 residues. CDR3 amino acids: CASSLDLLRQYEQYF. The CDR3 coding sequence is TGTGCCAGCAGCTTAGACCTCCTGCGACAGTACGAGCAGTACTTC.

This chain joins TRBV7-2 and TRBJ2-7; D might be TRBD1 (5 bases). V shed 6 bases and J shed 6 bases, with 18 bases lying between them. Per the germline V gene, CDR1 is SGHTA and CDR2 is FQGNSA. The CDR3 runs to 14 residues. This chain's CDR3 is CASRTQQGTGEQYF. The CDR3 DNA reads as TGTGCCAGCAGGACCCAGCAGGGAACGGGCGAGCAGTACTTC. The full variable domain, rest sourced from reference TRBV7-2 and TRBJ2-7, is GAGVSQSPSNKVTEKGKDVELRCDPISGHTALYWYRQSLGQGLEFLIYFQGNSAPDKSGLPSDRFSAERTGGSVSTLTIQRTQQEDSAVYLCASRTQQGTGEQYFGPGTRLTVT.

The chain links TRBV6-1 to TRBJ1-3; 8 bases fit TRBD1. The CDR3 loop spans 15 amino acids. The ends lost 2 bases at V and 7 bases at J; junction bases unmatched: 7. Looked up from germline, CDR1 is MNHNS and CDR2 is SASEGT. CDR3 bases: TGTGCCAGCAGTGAACCAGGGGGCCTTGGGAACACCATATATTTT. Protein product: CASSEPGGLGNTIYF.

The chain's CDR3 is CASRLAARGSSYNEQFF. CDR3 in DNA: TGTGCAAGTCGCTTAGCAGCCAGGGGATCCTCCTACAATGAGCAGTTCTTC. The rearrangement links TRBV12-2 to TRBJ2-1; the D segment call TRBD1 is taken from the table without a DNA check. TRBV12-2 is listed as a pseudogene. This CDR3 region has 17 residues.

Worth noting for this clone: A read error is possible here, since a much larger clone lies one base away. This chain connects TRBV6-6 to TRBJ2-7; D possibly corresponds to TRBD2 (6 bases). The CDR3 spans 16 residues. Germline V lookup: CDR1 MNHNY, CDR2 SVGAGI (reference sequence). The CDR3 spells CTSSYSSYAGGDEQYF. In DNA, the CDR3 is TGTACCAGCAGTTACTCGAGTTACGCCGGAGGGGACGAGCAGTACTTC.

This chain links TRBV5-1 with TRBJ2-1, with 7 bases aligning to TRBD2. Germline V gene data show CDR1 as SGHRS and CDR2 as YFSETQ. The CDR3 spans 15 residues. V was clipped by 5 bases and J by 10 bases; unmatched bases: 15. In DNA form, the CDR3 reads TGCGCCAGCAGGGTGCCTAGCGGTTACGCCGGGGAGCAGTTCTTC. Protein product: CASRVPSGYAGEQFF.

The chain couples TRBV5-1 to TRBJ1-6, with 8 bases identical to TRBD1. The CDR3 extends over 16 amino acids. Trimming took 4 bases from V and 8 from J; bases not matched to a gene: 11. Per germline, CDR1 SGHRS and CDR2 YFSETQ. This CDR3 is CASSGGSGQVYSPLHF. CDR3 coding DNA: TGCGCCAGCAGCGGTGGCTCGGGACAGGTGTATTCACCCCTCCACTTT.

This clone was detected only a few times. This chain uses TRBV5-4 with TRBJ1-1, with TRBD1 matching over 10 bases. V lost 0 bases, J lost 2 bases, and 4 bases stayed unmatched. The CDR3 length is 16 residues. Germline CDR1 SGHNT, CDR2 YYREEE (reference sequence). CDR3 amino acids: CASSLGGQGSNTEAFF. The CDR3 nucleotides are TGTGCCAGCAGCTTGGGGGGACAGGGGTCTAACACTGAAGCTTTCTTT.

CDR3 protein: CASEQGKIHGYTF. DNA of the CDR3: TGTGCCAGCGAACAGGGGAAGATACATGGCTACACCTTC. The chain uses TRBV19 and TRBJ1-2; 7 bases line up with TRBD1. Trimming at V came to 9 bases and at J to 6 bases, leaving 10 bases not matched to a gene. The CDR3 covers 13 residues. The V gene's germline CDR1 is LNHDA and CDR2 SQIVND (reference sequence).

This chain uses TRBV4-1 with TRBJ2-2; possibly TRBD2 for D (7 bases). Per germline, CDR1 MGHRA and CDR2 YSYEKL. The CDR3 is 14 amino acids. The germline V and J ends were trimmed by 4 bases and 10 bases, with 16 bases remaining between them. The CDR3 sequence: CASSPTRGGEELFF. The CDR3 region has the DNA TGCGCCAGCAGCCCTACGAGGGGGGGCGAGGAGCTGTTTTTT.

Of note for this clone: This same CDR3 is encoded by further DNA sequences in the sample. The J gene is TRBJ2-7, the V gene TRBV7-2, with 8 bases lining up with TRBD2. The CDR3 extends over 15 amino acids. Germline CDR1 is SGHTA and CDR2 is FQGNSA. V dropped 3 bases and J dropped 3; count of bases not matched to a gene: 7. CDR3 DNA sequence: TGTGCCAGCAGCTTGGGCCTAGCGGGTCTCTACGAGCAGTACTTC. Residues: CASSLGLAGLYEQYF.

The V call is TRBV19, the J call TRBJ1-5; D ambiguous. Trimming stripped 0 bases from V and 4 bases from J, with 13 bases between. Germline-derived CDR1 and CDR2 are LNHDA and SQIVND (reference sequence). The CDR3 loop spans 16 amino acids. The CDR3 spells CASSIDLGVLNQPQHF. In DNA form, the CDR3 reads TGTGCCAGTAGTATAGACCTCGGGGTGTTAAATCAGCCCCAGCATTTT.

The chain recombines TRBV28 with TRBJ2-7; D unclear. V lost 5 bases and J 6 bases, leaving 11 bases between the germline ends. Germline V gene lookup returns CDR1 MDHEN and CDR2 SYDVKM. The CDR3 consists of 12 residues. The CDR3 loop is CASSPPTREQYF. The DNA of the CDR3 is TGTGCCAGCAGTCCCCCCACGCGCGAGCAGTACTTC.

J is TRBJ1-2 and V is TRBV6-6, with 7 nucleotides matching TRBD1. Germline-derived CDR1 and CDR2 are MNHNY and SVGAGI (reference sequence). Trimming took 6 bases from V and 8 from J; bases not matched to a gene: 12. CDR3 size: 14 residues. The CDR3 region is CASSPPGTARGYTF. The CDR3 DNA is TGTGCCAGCAGCCCCCCCGGGACAGCCAGGGGCTACACCTTC.

The chain employs TRBV18 and TRBJ2-2; 11 bases are a match to TRBD1. In germline, CDR1 is KGHSH, CDR2 LQKENI. This CDR3 spans 17 amino acids. Trimming cost V 6 bases and J 5 bases; bases outside gene matches: 11. The CDR3 bases are TGTGCCAGCTCCCTGTTCGGACAGGGGGCGCCGACCGGGGAGCTGTTTTTT. Translated: CASSLFGQGAPTGELFF.

The CDR3 coding sequence is TGTGCCTGGAGTGTAGATGAGGCGACAGGGAAGAATTTGGGAGGCAATGAGCAGTTCTTC. It specifies CAWSVDEATGKNLGGNEQFF. This chain uses TRBV30 with TRBJ2-1; a weak D match, TRBD1 (7 bases). V was cut by 0 bases and J by 6 bases, with 30 bases left in between. Germline V gives CDR1 GTSNPN, CDR2 SVGIG (reference sequence). The CDR3 consists of 20 residues.

This clone has more than one count but fewer than ten. The chain joins TRBV7-2 to TRBJ1-1; TRBD1 might be the D (6 bases). Germline assignment: CDR1 SGHTA and CDR2 FQGNSA. CDR3 length equals 16 residues. The V end was cut by 0 bases, the J end by 1 base, with 12 bases between. CDR3 DNA: TGTGCCAGCAGCTTAGCGGGAAGGGGGGAGAACACTGAAGCTTTCTTT. This encodes CASSLAGRGENTEAFF.